This T cell receptor (beta chain) was identified during a study of blood T cell repertoires in COVID-19. J lost 7 bases, V lost 4 bases, and 5 bases had no gene match. The germline gives CDR1 SGDLS, CDR2 YYNGEE. The CDR3 has 14 residues. Sequencing was performed with immunoSEQ multiplex PCR; in TCRdb, only in-frame clones are kept and a portion is missing. Of 250,000 to 300,000 clones in the sample, about 88% are singletons; the top ten hold less than 4.5%. This chain connects TRBV9 to TRBJ2-2; 9 bases align to TRBD1. The sample consisted of peripheral blood. The source is a man aged 18 to 30 with active or convalescent COVID-19. The CDR3 DNA reads as TGTGCCAGCAGCACGACAGGGGGATTCGGGGAGCTGTTTTTT. The encoded protein is CASSTTGGFGELFF.